This record looks at one TCR beta chain sequence and its context. Its antigen remains unidentified. At the time of sampling, donors were nominally healthy, though unrecorded immune exposures were likely. This CDR3 comprises 14 residues. V shed 0 bases and J 15 bases; nucleotides not matched to a gene: 9. Germline V lookup: CDR1 ENHRY, CDR2 SYGVKD. This sample was included in a study of cytomegalovirus exposure and HLA in healthy donors. Points from the study as a whole: There were 150 to 200 TCR beta chains listed as cytomegalovirus-associated. Indistinguishability led to the exclusion of some V segments, TRBV6-2 and TRBV6-3 included.

This PCR relied on a set of 60 Vbeta primers and 13 Jbeta primers. How the authors handled the data: A later analysis tallied 80 million to 100 million unique TCR beta chains, around 9.9 million of them shared. The method was immunoSEQ multiplex PCR; TCRdb's version includes in-frame clones alone and lacks a portion of them. Clonal size and the V and J genes are those of that table, whereas D and trimming came from the DNA. The sample lists some 110,000 clones; around three quarters were seen once. The chain is built from TRBV10-3 and TRBJ2-1, with 9 bases that match TRBD1. This TCR came from a man aged 50 to 59 in good health and CMV-seropositive. The sample comprised PBMCs. The CDR3 here is CAISESNLGQGTFF. CDR3 bases: TGTGCCATCAGTGAGTCGAATCTCGGACAGGGGACGTTCTTC.